Each of the 11 T cell receptor beta chains below was sequenced from the same sample in a study of beta chain features in type 1 diabetes. The study, taken as a whole, reports: Shortening that was moderate but significant affected the TCRB CDR3s of Type 1 diabetes patients in all four CD4+ subsets.

No antigen has been assigned to these receptors. As every portion of the isolated RNA was reverse transcribed, the sequencing read expressed TCRB transcripts. Some clones are missing from TCRdb's copy, which holds only in-frame ones; the method was immunoSEQ multiplex PCR. The table has about 280,000 clones, approximately 15% seen once. The sequencing sample was made of naive CD4+ T cells from blood. The source is a man aged 18-30 years with type 1 diabetes.

The chain recombines TRBV7-9 with TRBJ2-1, with 9 bases matching TRBD2. CDR1 and CDR2 (germline): SEHNR, FQNEAQ (reference sequence). J was trimmed by 12 bases and V by 2 bases; bases with no gene match: 8. The CDR3 is 14 residues long. Here the CDR3 reads CASSLRGRDYGQFF. As DNA, the CDR3 is TGTGCCAGCAGCTTACGCGGGAGGGACTACGGGCAGTTCTTC.

This clone was detected only a few times. V and J are TRBV27 and TRBJ1-1; D not certain. V gave up 4 bases and J gave up 5 bases, with 14 bases separating them. The CDR3 covers 14 residues. The germline V gene has CDR1 MNHEY and CDR2 SMNVEV (reference sequence). The CDR3 coding sequence is TGTGCCAGCAGTTGGGTCTCGGGAAGTACTGAAGCTTTCTTT. It is translated as CASSWVSGSTEAFF.

This clone was detected only a few times. V is TRBV27 and J is TRBJ2-5; 9 nucleotides match TRBD1. The V segment lost 5 bases and the J segment 7 bases; nucleotides outside the gene matches: 8. Germline CDR1 and CDR2: MNHEY and SMNVEV (reference sequence). The CDR3 is 14 residues long. This CDR3 reads CASSIGQGTGTQYF. CDR3 DNA: TGTGCCAGCAGTATAGGACAGGGGACGGGGACCCAGTACTTC.

In its sample, this clone was seen a few times. The chain joins TRBV6-5 to TRBJ1-5; D is unresolved. V was pared by 4 bases and J by 7 bases, with 11 bases between. Germline V CDR1 and CDR2: MNHEY, SVGAGI. This CDR3 region has 13 residues. The CDR3 protein is CASSSASSQPQHF. The CDR3 DNA is TGTGCCAGCAGTTCGGCATCTAGCCAGCCCCAGCATTTT.

This chain connects TRBV19 to TRBJ2-7, with D possibly being TRBD2 (5 bases). The CDR3 is 11 residues long. Germline-derived CDR1 and CDR2 are LNHDA and SQIVND (reference sequence). The V and J ends lost 7 bases and 5 bases respectively, with 9 bases between them. CDR3: CASKAGHEQYF. The CDR3 bases are TGTGCCAGTAAGGCGGGCCACGAGCAGTACTTC.

The chain combines TRBV7-2 with TRBJ2-1; 13 bases are shared with TRBD2. This CDR3 spans 16 amino acids. Per germline, CDR1 SGHTA and CDR2 FQGNSA. V shed 5 bases, J shed 4 bases, and the junction held 5 bases outside the gene matches. The CDR3 coding sequence is TGTGCCAGCAGCCCACGACTAGCGGGAGGATACAATGAGCAGTTCTTC. Translation: CASSPRLAGGYNEQFF.

The chain is built from TRBV18 and TRBJ1-2; the match to TRBD1 covers 9 bases. The CDR3 length is 15 residues. Trimming removed 3 bases from V and 3 bases from J; junction bases left unmatched: 5. CDR1 and CDR2 (germline): KGHSH, LQKENI. This CDR3 reads CASSPSTGGDYGYTF. CDR3 nucleotides: TGTGCCAGCTCACCCTCGACAGGGGGGGACTATGGCTACACCTTC.

The J gene is TRBJ2-3, the V gene TRBV2; 7 nucleotides align to TRBD2. This CDR3 has 15 amino acids. With V trimmed by 3 bases and J by 6 bases, 9 bases remained unmatched. Germline values: CDR1 SNHLY, CDR2 FYNNEI. The DNA for the CDR3 is TGTGCCAGCAGTGATGGTCTCGCGGGAGCTGATACGCAGTATTTT. Residues: CASSDGLAGADTQYF.

The V and J genes are TRBV7-9 and TRBJ1-1; no clear D gene. Between the trimmed V and J ends, which lost 0 bases and 3 bases, there was a span of 11 bases. Germline-derived CDR1 and CDR2 are SEHNR and FQNEAQ (reference sequence). The CDR3 sequence is 15 residues long. This CDR3 is CASSLARPEDTEAFF. CDR3 nucleotides: TGTGCCAGCAGCTTAGCGAGGCCAGAAGACACTGAAGCTTTCTTT.

This chain uses TRBV5-1 with TRBJ2-2; 7 nucleotides match TRBD1. This CDR3 is built from 15 residues. Unmatched junction bases numbered 7, after V lost 5 bases and J lost 3 bases. Germline V gene sequence: CDR1 SGHRS, CDR2 YFSETQ. The chain's CDR3 is CASSKQGQDTGELFF. Here the CDR3 DNA reads TGCGCCAGCAGTAAACAGGGGCAGGACACCGGGGAGCTGTTTTTT.

The V call is TRBV5-1, the J call TRBJ2-7; 9 bases line up with TRBD2. Trimming removed 0 bases from V and 5 bases from J; junction bases left unmatched: 6. The CDR3 runs to 15 residues. The germline CDR1 and CDR2 sequences are SGHRS and YFSETQ. The DNA for the CDR3 is TGCGCCAGCAGCTTGGAGGGACTAGCTGGCAACGAGCAGTACTTC. This codes for CASSLEGLAGNEQYF.